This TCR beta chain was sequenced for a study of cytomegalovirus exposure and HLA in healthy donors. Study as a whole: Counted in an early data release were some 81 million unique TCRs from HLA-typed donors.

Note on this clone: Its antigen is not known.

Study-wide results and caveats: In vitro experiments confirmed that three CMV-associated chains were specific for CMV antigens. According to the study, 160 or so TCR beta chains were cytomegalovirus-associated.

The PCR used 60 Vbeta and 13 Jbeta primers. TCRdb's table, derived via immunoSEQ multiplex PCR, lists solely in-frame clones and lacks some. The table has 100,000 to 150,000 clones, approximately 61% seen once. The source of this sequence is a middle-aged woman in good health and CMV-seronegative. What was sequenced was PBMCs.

The CDR3 loop is CATSSDRTGSEKLFF. As DNA, the CDR3 is TGTGCCACCAGCAGCGATAGGACAGGGTCTGAAAAACTGTTTTTT. The chain is built from TRBV15 and TRBJ1-4, with 8 positions matching TRBD1. V shed 3 bases, J shed 7 bases, and the junction held 7 bases outside the gene matches. Per germline, CDR1 LNHNV and CDR2 YYDKDF (reference sequence). This CDR3 is 15 amino acids long.